The clone carrying this T cell receptor (beta chain) was detected only once. This CDR3 is 12 amino acids long. Trimming cost V 7 bases and J 3 bases, with 8 bases left between them. Germline V gene data show CDR1 as SGHAT and CDR2 as FQNNGV. These data come from a study of cytomegalovirus exposure and HLA in healthy donors. PCR primers comprised 60 Vbeta and 13 Jbeta primers. The repertoire was sequenced with immunoSEQ multiplex PCR; TCRdb's copy has only in-frame clones and lacks some. The sample yields 250,000 or so clones, 80% to 95% seen once. The chain recombines TRBV11-2 with TRBJ2-3; D possibly corresponds to TRBD2 (5 bases). The specimen sequenced was PBMCs. The origin of this receptor is a girl aged 2-9 years in good health and CMV-seronegative. The CDR3 loop is CASTQRTDTQYF. The CDR3 DNA follows: TGTGCCAGCACCCAGCGGACAGATACGCAGTATTTT.